The source of this T cell receptor (beta chain) is a study of T cells in Graves' hyperthyroidism and ophthalmopathy. Study observations and caveats: Ophthalmopathy prediction by the model preceded onset by a median roughly 6 months.

The TCR beta CDR3 regions underwent amplification using RNA transcripts as the source. Using the HTBI primer set, a first-round RT-PCR was run on the TCR CDR3. TCRdb analysed the multiplex PCR reads with MiXCR anew, one entry per CDR3 protein. Among hundreds of thousands of distinct CDR3 sequences listed, around a third were seen once. As concerns this clonotype: Its specificity is not known.

The length of the CDR3 is 14 residues. V shed 8 bases and J shed 4 bases, with 17 bases lying between them. The germline gives CDR1 MNHNS, CDR2 SASEGT. Clinical symptoms, serum thyroxine and TRAb, thyroid ultrasound and orbital computed tomography were used for the diagnoses. The TCR sequence derives from a middle-aged woman with Graves' hyperthyroidism. The genes are TRBV6-1 and TRBJ2-5, with D perhaps matching TRBD1 (6 bases). The material sequenced was blood. The CDR3 here is CASERQDGRETQYF. The CDR3 nucleotides are TGTGCCAGCGAGAGACAGGACGGACGAGAGACCCAGTACTTC.